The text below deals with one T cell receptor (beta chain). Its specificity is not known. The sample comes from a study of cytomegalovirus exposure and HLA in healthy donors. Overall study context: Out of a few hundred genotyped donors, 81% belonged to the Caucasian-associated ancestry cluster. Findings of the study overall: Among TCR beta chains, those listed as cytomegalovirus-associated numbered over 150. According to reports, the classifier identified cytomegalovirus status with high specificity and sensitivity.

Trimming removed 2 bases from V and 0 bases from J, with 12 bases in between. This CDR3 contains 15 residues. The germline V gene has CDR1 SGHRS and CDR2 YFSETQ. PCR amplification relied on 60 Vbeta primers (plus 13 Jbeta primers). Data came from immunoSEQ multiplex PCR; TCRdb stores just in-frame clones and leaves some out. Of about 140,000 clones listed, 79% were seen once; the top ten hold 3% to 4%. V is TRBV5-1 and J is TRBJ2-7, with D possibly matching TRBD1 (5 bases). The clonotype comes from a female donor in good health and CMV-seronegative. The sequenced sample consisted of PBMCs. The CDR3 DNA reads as TGCGCCAGCAGCTTAGGACACCTAAACTCCTACGAGCAGTACTTC. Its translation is CASSLGHLNSYEQYF. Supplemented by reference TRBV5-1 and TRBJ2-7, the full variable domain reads KAGVTQTPRYLIKTRGQQVTLSCSPISGHRSVSWYQQTPGQGLQFLFEYFSETQRNKGNFPGRFSGRQFSNSRSEMNVSTLELGDSALYLCASSLGHLNSYEQYFGPGTRLTVT.